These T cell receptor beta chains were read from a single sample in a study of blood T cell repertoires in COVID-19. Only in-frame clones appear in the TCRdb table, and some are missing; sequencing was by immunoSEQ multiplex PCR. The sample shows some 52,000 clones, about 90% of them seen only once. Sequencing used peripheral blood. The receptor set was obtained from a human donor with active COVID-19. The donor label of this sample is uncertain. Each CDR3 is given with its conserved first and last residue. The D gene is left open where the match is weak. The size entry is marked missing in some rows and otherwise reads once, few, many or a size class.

CDR3 DNA: TGTGCCAGCAGAATTATCGCGGGGGGAAGGGGCGAGCAGTACTTC
CDR3 protein: CASRIIAGGRGEQYF
clone size: .
V gene: TRBV6-5
D gene: TRBD2
J gene: TRBJ2-7

CDR3 DNA: TGTGCCAGCAGCTTAAGTAGTAAAGAGACCCAGTACTTC
CDR3 protein: CASSLSSKETQYF
clone size: .
V gene: TRBV5-4
D gene: .
J gene: TRBJ2-5

CDR3 DNA: TGCGCCAGCAGCCAAGGAGGGGGCCCCGGGGAGCTGTTTTTT
CDR3 protein: CASSQGGGPGELFF
clone size: .
V gene: TRBV4-3
D gene: TRBD1
J gene: TRBJ2-2

CDR3 DNA: TGTGCCAGCAGCTTGTCATCGGACAGGGGAAATCAGCCCCAGCATTTT
CDR3 protein: CASSLSSDRGNQPQHF
clone size: once
V gene: TRBV5-6
D gene: TRBD1
J gene: TRBJ1-5

CDR3 DNA: TGCAGTGCTAGTCCCCTACAGGGGTGGGAGCCCCAGCATTTT
CDR3 protein: CSASPLQGWEPQHF
clone size: once
V gene: TRBV20-1
D gene: TRBD1
J gene: TRBJ1-5

CDR3 DNA: TGTGCCAGCAGCTTACATGGACAGGGGTACGGCTACACCTTC
CDR3 protein: CASSLHGQGYGYTF
clone size: .
V gene: TRBV7-2
D gene: TRBD1
J gene: TRBJ1-2

CDR3 DNA: TGTGCCAGCAGTGTAGAGCGGGGGCCCTCCTACGAGCAGTACTTC
CDR3 protein: CASSVERGPSYEQYF
clone size: .
V gene: TRBV2
D gene: TRBD2
J gene: TRBJ2-7

CDR3 DNA: TGCGCCAGCAACGTAGCGGGGGGCCAAGCGGAGCAGTACTTC
CDR3 protein: CASNVAGGQAEQYF
clone size: .
V gene: TRBV5-1
D gene: TRBD2
J gene: TRBJ2-7

CDR3 DNA: TGTGCCAGCAGGGGACAGTCAGCGAACACTGAAGCTTTCTTT
CDR3 protein: CASRGQSANTEAFF
clone size: .
V gene: TRBV6-5
D gene: TRBD1
J gene: TRBJ1-1

CDR3 DNA: TGTGCCGGCAAAAGAGATAGCACAGATACGCAGTATTTT
CDR3 protein: CAGKRDSTDTQYF
clone size: once
V gene: TRBV2
D gene: .
J gene: TRBJ2-3

CDR3 DNA: TGTGCCAGCAGCCAAGGCGCCGGGACTAGCGGGGGGGCCAGGTTCTTC
CDR3 protein: CASSQGAGTSGGARFF
clone size: .
V gene: TRBV3-1/TRBV3-2
D gene: TRBD2
J gene: TRBJ2-1

CDR3 DNA: TGTGCCAGCAGTTTTCTCGGGGAGCAGTACTTC
CDR3 protein: CASSFLGEQYF
clone size: .
V gene: TRBV3-1/TRBV3-2
D gene: .
J gene: TRBJ2-7

CDR3 DNA: TGTGCCAGCAGCTTAGTTGCGGGGGGGGTCAATGAGCAGTTCTTC
CDR3 protein: CASSLVAGGVNEQFF
clone size: .
V gene: TRBV7-2
D gene: TRBD2
J gene: TRBJ2-1

CDR3 DNA: TGTGCCAGCAGCCCCCGGGACAGGGGGACTCGGAACACAGATACGCAGTATTTT
CDR3 protein: CASSPRDRGTRNTDTQYF
clone size: .
V gene: TRBV9
D gene: TRBD1
J gene: TRBJ2-3

CDR3 DNA: TGTGCCAGCAGTTTAGAAAGGACAGGGACTTACGATCAGCCCCAGCATTTT
CDR3 protein: CASSLERTGTYDQPQHF
clone size: .
V gene: TRBV27
D gene: TRBD1
J gene: TRBJ1-5

CDR3 DNA: TGTGCCAGCTCAAGGGACAGGGGAAATTCACCCCTCCACTTT
CDR3 protein: CASSRDRGNSPLHF
clone size: .
V gene: TRBV6-5
D gene: TRBD1
J gene: TRBJ1-6

CDR3 DNA: TGTGCCAGCAGCGGGGGACAGGGGATCTATGGCTACACCTTC
CDR3 protein: CASSGGQGIYGYTF
clone size: .
V gene: TRBV9
D gene: TRBD1
J gene: TRBJ1-2